The clone carrying this T cell receptor beta chain showed up just a few times. The source of the sample is a study of response to subunit inactivated influenza vaccine. TCRdb re-derived calls from the RT-PCR reads in MiXCR, one entry per CDR3 protein. The sample shows hundreds of thousands of distinct CDR3 sequences, 12% of them seen only once. Trimming at V came to 3 bases and at J to 10 bases, leaving 10 bases not matched to a gene. The CDR3 extends over 16 amino acids. Germline lookup yields CDR1 SGHDN and CDR2 FVKESK. The sequence derives from a man between 45 and 60 years old who received an inactivated influenza vaccine. The sequenced sample was PBMCs from blood, obtained on the day of vaccination. V is TRBV14 and J is TRBJ2-1; 12 nucleotides line up with TRBD2. The CDR3 sequence is CASSHRRLAGVQEQFF. CDR3 sequence (DNA): TGTGCCAGCAGCCATAGGAGACTAGCGGGAGTCCAGGAGCAGTTCTTC.